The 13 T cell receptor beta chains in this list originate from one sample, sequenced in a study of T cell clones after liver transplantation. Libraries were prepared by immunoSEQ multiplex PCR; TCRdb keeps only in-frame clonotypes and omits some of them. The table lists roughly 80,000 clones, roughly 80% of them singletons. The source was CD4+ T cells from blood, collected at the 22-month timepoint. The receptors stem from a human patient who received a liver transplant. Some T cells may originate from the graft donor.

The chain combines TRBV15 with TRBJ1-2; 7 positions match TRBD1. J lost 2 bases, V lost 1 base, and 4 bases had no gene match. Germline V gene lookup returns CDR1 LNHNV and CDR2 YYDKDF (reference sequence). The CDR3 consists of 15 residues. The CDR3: CATSRVGGQNYGYTF. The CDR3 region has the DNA TGTGCCACCAGCAGAGTAGGGGGACAGAACTATGGCTACACCTTC.

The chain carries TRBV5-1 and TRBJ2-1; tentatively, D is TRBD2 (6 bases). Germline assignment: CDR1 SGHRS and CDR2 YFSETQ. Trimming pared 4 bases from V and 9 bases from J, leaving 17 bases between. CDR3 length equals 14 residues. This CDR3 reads CASSPQGRFGEQFF. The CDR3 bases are TGCGCCAGCAGCCCCCAAGGGAGGTTTGGTGAGCAGTTCTTC.

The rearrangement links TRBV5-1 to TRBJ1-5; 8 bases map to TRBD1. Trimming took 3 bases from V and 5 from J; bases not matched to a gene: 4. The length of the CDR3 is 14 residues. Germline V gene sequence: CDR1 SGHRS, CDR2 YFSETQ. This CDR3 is CASSSGTGHQPQHF. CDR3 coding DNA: TGCGCCAGCAGCTCGGGGACAGGACATCAGCCCCAGCATTTT.

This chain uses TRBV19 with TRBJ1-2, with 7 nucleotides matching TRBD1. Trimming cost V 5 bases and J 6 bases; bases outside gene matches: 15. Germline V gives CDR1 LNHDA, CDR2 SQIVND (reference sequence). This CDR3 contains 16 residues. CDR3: CASSAPLGTVGDGYTF. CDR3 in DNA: TGTGCCAGTAGTGCCCCACTTGGGACAGTGGGGGATGGCTACACCTTC.

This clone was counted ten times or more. The CDR3 coding sequence is TGTGCCACCAGCAGCACCGCGGGACTAGCACTGGAGACCCAGTACTTC. Its translation: CATSSTAGLALETQYF. The chain is built from TRBV15 and TRBJ2-5; 9 positions match TRBD2. Germline CDR1 and CDR2: LNHNV and YYDKDF (reference sequence). The V gene end was trimmed by 3 bases and the J gene end by 5 bases; junction bases not matched to a gene: 10. CDR3 length: 16 amino acids.

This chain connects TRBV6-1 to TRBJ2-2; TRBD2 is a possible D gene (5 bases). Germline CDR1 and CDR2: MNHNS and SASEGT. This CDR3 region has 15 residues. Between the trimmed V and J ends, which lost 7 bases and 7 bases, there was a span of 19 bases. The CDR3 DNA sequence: TGTGCCAGCACCCGAGATACTAGAGTTATCGGGGAGCTGTTTTTT. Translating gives CASTRDTRVIGELFF.

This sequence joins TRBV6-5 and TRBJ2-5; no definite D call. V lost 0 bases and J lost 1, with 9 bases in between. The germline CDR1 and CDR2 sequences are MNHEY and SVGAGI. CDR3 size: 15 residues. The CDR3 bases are TGTGCCAGCAGTTACTCGCCTACCCGCCAAGAGACCCAGTACTTC. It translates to CASSYSPTRQETQYF.

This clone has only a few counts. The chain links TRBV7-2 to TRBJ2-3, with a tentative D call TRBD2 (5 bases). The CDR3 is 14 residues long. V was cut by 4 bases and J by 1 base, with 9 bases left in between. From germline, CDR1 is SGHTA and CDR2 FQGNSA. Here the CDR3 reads CASSSQAGTDTQYF. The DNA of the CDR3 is TGTGCCAGCAGCTCCCAAGCGGGCACAGATACGCAGTATTTT.

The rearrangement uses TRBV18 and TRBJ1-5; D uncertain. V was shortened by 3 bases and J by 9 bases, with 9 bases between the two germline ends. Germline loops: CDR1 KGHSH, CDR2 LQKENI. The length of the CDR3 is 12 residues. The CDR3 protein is CASSPPTGPQHF. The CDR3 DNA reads TGTGCCAGCTCACCCCCAACGGGGCCCCAGCATTTT.

CDR3: CASSVGIHSTDTQYF. CDR3 DNA: TGTGCCAGCAGCGTAGGCATCCATAGCACAGATACGCAGTATTTT. The J gene is TRBJ2-3, the V gene TRBV9; D uncertain. From germline, CDR1 is SGDLS and CDR2 YYNGEE. CDR3 length equals 15 residues. V gave up 0 bases and J gave up 0 bases, with 8 bases separating them.

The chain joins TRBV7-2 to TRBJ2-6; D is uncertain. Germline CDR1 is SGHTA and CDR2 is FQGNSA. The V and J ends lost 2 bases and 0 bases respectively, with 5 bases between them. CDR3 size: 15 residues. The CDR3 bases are TGTGCCAGCAGCTTAACCAGCTCTGGGGCCAACGTCCTGACTTTC. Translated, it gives CASSLTSSGANVLTF.

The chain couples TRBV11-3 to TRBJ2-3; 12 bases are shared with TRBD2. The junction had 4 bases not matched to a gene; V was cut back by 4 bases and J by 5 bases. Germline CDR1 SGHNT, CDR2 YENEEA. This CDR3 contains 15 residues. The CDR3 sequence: CASSSSGRAEDTQYF. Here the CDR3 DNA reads TGTGCCAGCAGCTCTAGCGGGAGGGCCGAAGATACGCAGTATTTT.

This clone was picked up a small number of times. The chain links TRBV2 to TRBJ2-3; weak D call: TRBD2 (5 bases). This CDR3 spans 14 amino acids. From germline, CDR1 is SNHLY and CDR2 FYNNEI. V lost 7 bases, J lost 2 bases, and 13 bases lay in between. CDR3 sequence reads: CASTRESHTDTQYF. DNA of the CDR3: TGTGCCAGCACCCGGGAATCGCACACAGATACGCAGTATTTT. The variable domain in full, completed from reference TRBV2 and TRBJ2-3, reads EPEVTQTPSHQVTQMGQEVILRCVPISNHLYFYWYRQILGQKVEFLVSFYNNEISEKSEIFDDQFSVERPDGSNFTLKIRSTKLEDSAMYFCASTRESHTDTQYFGPGTRLTVL.